This TCR beta chain was captured in a study of T cell responses to AZD1222 COVID-19 vaccine. Study observations and caveats: The study identified only five or six AZD1222 recipients as seropositive at baseline. Donors skewed white British and female; clonal diversity was possibly underestimated. Reportedly, nearly half of unique spike TCRs recognized epitopes outside B.1.351/B.1.1.7 mutations. Spike regions recognized by vaccine-associated CD4 TCRs spanned the protein, led by 160-218 and 743-854.

As concerns this clone: Its specificity is not known.

V lost 5 bases to trimming and J lost 7 bases, with 15 bases between them. This CDR3 has 15 residues. The germline CDR1 and CDR2 sequences are SNHLY and FYNNEI. The repertoire was sequenced with immunoSEQ multiplex PCR; TCRdb's copy has only in-frame clones and lacks some. The repertoire includes 70,000 to 95,000 clones, approximately 91% of them detected once, and approximately 5.2% sits in the top ten. The rearrangement joins TRBV2 to TRBJ1-6; D is possibly TRBD1 (6 bases). The material sequenced was peripheral blood, taken 28 days after the second AZD1222 dose. The receptor's source is an adult who received the AZD1222 COVID-19 vaccine. CDR3 sequence: CASSTGHLLNSPLHF. Here the CDR3 DNA reads TGTGCCAGCAGTACGGGACACCTACTCAATTCACCCCTCCACTTT.